Reported below is one T cell receptor beta chain. Germline V lookup: CDR1 SGHTA, CDR2 FQGNSA. The CDR3 has 12 amino acids. This sample stems from a study of cytomegalovirus exposure and HLA in healthy donors. PCR primers comprised 60 Vbeta and 13 Jbeta primers. Assay: immunoSEQ multiplex PCR; the TCRdb copy retains only in-frame clones and omits some. The sample contains 95,000 to 150,000 clones, 75% to 90% of which appear only once. The TCR was taken from a man between 25 and 39 years old in good health and CMV-seronegative. Specimen: PBMCs. The chain employs TRBV7-2 and TRBJ1-5, with D possibly TRBD1 on 6 matching bases. CDR3 in DNA: TGTGCTACCGGGACACCCAATCAGCCCCAGCATTTT. As protein: CATGTPNQPQHF.